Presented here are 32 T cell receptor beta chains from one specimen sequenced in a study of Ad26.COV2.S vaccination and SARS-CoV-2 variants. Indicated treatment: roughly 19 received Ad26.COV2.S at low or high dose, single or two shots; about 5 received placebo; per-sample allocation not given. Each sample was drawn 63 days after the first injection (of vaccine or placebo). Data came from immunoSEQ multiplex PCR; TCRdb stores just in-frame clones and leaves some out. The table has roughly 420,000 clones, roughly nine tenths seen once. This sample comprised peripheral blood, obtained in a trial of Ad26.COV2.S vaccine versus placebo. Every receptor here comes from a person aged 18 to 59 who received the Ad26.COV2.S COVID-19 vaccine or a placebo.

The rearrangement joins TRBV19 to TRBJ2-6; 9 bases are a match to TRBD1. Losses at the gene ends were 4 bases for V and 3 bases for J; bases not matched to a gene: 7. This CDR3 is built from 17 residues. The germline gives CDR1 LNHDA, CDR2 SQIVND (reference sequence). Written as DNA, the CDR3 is TGTGCCAGTAGTACGTCCGGGACAGGGTTTGGGGCCAACGTCCTGACTTTC. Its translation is CASSTSGTGFGANVLTF.

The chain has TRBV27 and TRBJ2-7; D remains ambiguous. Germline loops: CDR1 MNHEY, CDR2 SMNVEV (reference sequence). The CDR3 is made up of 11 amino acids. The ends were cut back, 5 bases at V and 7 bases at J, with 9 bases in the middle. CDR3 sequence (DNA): TGTGCCAGCAGTCCTCCTATTGAGCAGTACTTC. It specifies CASSPPIEQYF.

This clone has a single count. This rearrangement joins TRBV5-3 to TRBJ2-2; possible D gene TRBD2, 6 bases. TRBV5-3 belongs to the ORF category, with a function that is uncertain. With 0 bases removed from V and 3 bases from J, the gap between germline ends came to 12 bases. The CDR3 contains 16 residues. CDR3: CARSLGPGTHTGELFF. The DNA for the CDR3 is TGTGCCAGAAGCTTGGGGCCAGGGACTCACACCGGGGAGCTGTTTTTT.

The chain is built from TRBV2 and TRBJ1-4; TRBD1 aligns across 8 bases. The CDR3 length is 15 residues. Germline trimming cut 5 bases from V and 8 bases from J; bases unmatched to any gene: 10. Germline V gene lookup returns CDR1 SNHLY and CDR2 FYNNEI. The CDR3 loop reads CASSSIDRGGEKLFF. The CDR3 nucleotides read TGTGCCAGCAGTTCCATAGACAGGGGCGGCGAAAAACTGTTTTTT.

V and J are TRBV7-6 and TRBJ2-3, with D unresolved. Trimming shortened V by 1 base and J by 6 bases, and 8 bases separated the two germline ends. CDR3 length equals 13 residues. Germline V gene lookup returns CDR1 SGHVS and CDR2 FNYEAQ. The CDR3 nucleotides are TGTGCCAGCAGCTTAGTGGGGTCGGATACGCAGTATTTT. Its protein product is CASSLVGSDTQYF. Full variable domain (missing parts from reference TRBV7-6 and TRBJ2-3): GAGVSQSPRYKVTKRGQDVALRCDPISGHVSLYWYRQALGQGPEFLTYFNYEAQQDKSGLPNDRFSAERPEGSISTLTIQRTEQRDSAMYRCASSLVGSDTQYFGPGTRLTVL.

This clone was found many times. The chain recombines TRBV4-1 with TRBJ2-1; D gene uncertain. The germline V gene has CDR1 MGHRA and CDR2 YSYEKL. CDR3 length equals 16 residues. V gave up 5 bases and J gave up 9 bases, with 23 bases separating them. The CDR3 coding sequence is TGCGCCAGCAGCGCCATCAATCTCATTAGCACTGGTGAGCAGTTCTTC. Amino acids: CASSAINLISTGEQFF.

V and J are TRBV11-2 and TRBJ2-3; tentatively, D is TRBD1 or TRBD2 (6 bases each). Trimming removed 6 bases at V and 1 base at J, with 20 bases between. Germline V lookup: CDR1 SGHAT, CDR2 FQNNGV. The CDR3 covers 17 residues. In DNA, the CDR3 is TGTGCCAGCAGTGCCATAGTGGGGGGCCGGGGCACAGATACGCAGTATTTT. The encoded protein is CASSAIVGGRGTDTQYF.

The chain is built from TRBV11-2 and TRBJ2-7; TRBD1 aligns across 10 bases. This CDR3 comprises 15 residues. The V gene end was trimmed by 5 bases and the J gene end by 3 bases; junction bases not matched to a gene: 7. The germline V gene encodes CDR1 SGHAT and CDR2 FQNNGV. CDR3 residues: CASSPGTGAFYEQYV. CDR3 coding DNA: TGTGCCAGCAGCCCAGGGACAGGGGCGTTCTACGAGCAGTACGTC.

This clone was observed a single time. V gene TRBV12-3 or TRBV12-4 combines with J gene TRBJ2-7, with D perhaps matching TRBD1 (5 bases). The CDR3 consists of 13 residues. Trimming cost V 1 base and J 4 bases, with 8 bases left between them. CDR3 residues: CASSLGQGYEQYF. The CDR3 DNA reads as TGTGCCAGCAGTTTAGGGCAGGGATACGAGCAGTACTTC.

CDR3 nucleotides: TGTGCCAGTAGGGCGTACGAGACCCAGTACTTC. Residues: CASRAYETQYF. This chain links TRBV19 with TRBJ2-5, with D hard to call. The germline V gene has CDR1 LNHDA and CDR2 SQIVND (reference sequence). V lost 6 bases to trimming and J lost 5 bases, with 7 bases between them. The CDR3 spans 11 residues. The entire variable domain, with the rest obtained from reference TRBV19 and TRBJ2-5, is as follows: DGGITQSPKYLFRKEGQNVTLSCEQNLNHDAMYWYRQDPGQGLRLIYYSQIVNDFQKGDIAEGYSVSREKKESFPLTVTSAQKNPTAFYLCASRAYETQYFGPGTRLLVL.

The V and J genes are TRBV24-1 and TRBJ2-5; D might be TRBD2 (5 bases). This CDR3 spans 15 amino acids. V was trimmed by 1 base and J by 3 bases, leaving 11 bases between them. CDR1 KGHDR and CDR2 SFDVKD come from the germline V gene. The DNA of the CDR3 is TGTGCCACCAGTGATTTAGGGAGTAGCGAAGAGACCCAGTACTTC. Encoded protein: CATSDLGSSEETQYF.

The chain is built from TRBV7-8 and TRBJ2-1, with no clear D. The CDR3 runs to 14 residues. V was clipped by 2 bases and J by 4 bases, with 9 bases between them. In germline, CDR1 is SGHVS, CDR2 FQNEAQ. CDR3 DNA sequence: TGTGCCAGCAGCTTATTACATCTATACAATGAGCAGTTCTTC. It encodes CASSLLHLYNEQFF.

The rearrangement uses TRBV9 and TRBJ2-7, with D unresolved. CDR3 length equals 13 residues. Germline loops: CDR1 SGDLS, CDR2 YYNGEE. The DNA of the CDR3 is TGTGCCAGCAGCGTGGAACAAGATCTTGCAAAACTCGTC. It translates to CASSVEQDLAKLV.

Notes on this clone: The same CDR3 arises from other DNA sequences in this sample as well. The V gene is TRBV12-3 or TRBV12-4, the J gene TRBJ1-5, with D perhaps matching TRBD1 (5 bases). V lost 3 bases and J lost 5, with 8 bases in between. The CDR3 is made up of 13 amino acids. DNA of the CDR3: TGTGCCAGCAGTTTTCAGGGAGATCAGCCCCAGCATTTT. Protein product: CASSFQGDQPQHF.

CDR3 residues: CASSYLRGRGIGVGETQYF. CDR3 DNA: TGTGCCAGCAGTTACCTCCGAGGGAGAGGGATCGGAGTCGGGGAGACCCAGTACTTC. This chain connects TRBV6-2 or TRBV6-3 to TRBJ2-5, with D possibly matching TRBD2 (5 bases). The germline V gene encodes CDR1 MNHEY and CDR2 SVGEGT. The CDR3 has 19 residues. Trimming left V 2 bases short and J 5 bases short, with 27 bases between.

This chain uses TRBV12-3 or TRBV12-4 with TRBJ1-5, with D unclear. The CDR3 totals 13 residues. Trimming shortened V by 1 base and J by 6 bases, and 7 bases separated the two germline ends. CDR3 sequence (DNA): TGTGCCAGCAGTTTAGAAAAGGGTCAGCCCCAGCATTTT. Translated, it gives CASSLEKGQPQHF.

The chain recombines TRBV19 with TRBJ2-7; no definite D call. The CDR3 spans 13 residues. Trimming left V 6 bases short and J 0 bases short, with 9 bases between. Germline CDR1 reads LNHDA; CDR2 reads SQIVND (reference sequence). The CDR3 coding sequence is TGTGCCAGTAGGGGCATTGGCTCCTACGAGCAGTACTTC. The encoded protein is CASRGIGSYEQYF.

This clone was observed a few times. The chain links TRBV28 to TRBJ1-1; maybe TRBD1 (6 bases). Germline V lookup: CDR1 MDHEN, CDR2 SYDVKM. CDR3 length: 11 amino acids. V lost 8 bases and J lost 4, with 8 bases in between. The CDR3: CASGRGTEAFF. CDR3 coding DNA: TGTGCCAGCGGCAGGGGCACTGAAGCTTTCTTT.

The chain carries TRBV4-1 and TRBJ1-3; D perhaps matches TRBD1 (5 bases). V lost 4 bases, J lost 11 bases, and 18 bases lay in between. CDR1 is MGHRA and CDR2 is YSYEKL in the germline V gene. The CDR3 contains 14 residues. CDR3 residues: CASSLHGTAQAIYF. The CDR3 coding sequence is TGCGCCAGCAGCCTTCACGGGACTGCTCAGGCCATATATTTT.

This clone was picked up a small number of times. As DNA, the CDR3 is TGTGCCAGCAGTCCTCAGGGTCCGTATCAGCCCCAGCATTTT. Translated, it gives CASSPQGPYQPQHF. The V call is TRBV28, the J call TRBJ1-5; a possible D gene is TRBD1 (5 bases). Trimming cost V 5 bases and J 5 bases, with 13 bases left between them. Germline CDR1 is MDHEN and CDR2 is SYDVKM. The CDR3 covers 14 residues.

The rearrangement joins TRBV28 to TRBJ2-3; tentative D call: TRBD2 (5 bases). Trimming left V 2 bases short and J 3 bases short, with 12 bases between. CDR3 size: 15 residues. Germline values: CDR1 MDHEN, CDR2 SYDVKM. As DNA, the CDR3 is TGTGCCAGCAGTTTAGTTACCACGGGGACAGATACGCAGTATTTT. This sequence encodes CASSLVTTGTDTQYF.

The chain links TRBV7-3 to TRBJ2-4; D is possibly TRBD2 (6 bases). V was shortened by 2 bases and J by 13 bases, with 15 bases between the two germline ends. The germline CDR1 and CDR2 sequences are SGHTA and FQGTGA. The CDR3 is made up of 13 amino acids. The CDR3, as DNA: TGTGCCAGCAGCTTAGCAGCCCTGGGGAGGCAGTACTTC. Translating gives CASSLAALGRQYF.

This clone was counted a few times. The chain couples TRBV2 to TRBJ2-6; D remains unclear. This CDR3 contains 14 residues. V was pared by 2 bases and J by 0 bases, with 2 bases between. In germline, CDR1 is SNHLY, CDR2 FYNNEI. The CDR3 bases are TGTGCCAGCAGTGAACCCTCTGGGGCCAACGTCCTGACTTTC. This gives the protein CASSEPSGANVLTF.

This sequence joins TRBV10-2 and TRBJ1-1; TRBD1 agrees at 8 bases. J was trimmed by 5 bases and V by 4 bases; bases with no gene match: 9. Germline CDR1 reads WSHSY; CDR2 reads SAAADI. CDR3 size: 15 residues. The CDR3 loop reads CASSVPGQGRTEAFF. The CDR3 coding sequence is TGCGCCAGCAGTGTGCCCGGACAGGGTCGAACTGAAGCTTTCTTT.

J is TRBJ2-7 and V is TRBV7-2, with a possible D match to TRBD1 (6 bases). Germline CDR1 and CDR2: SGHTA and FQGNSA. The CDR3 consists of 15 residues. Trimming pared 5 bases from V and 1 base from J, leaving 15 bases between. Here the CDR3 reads CASSLFWGLSYEQYV. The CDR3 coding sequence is TGTGCCAGCAGCCTCTTCTGGGGGCTTTCCTACGAGCAGTACGTC.

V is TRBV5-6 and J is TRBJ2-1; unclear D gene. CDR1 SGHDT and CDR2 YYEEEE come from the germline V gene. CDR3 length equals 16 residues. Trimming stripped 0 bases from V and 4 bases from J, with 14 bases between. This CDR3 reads CASSLAGTEEYNEQFF. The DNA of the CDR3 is TGTGCCAGCAGCTTGGCCGGCACCGAGGAGTACAATGAGCAGTTCTTC.

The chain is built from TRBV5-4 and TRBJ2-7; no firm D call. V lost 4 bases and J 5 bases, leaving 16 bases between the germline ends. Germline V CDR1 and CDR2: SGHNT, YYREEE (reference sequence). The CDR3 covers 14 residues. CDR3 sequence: CASSDTGGLDEQYV. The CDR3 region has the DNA TGTGCCAGCAGCGACACTGGTGGTTTGGACGAGCAGTACGTC.

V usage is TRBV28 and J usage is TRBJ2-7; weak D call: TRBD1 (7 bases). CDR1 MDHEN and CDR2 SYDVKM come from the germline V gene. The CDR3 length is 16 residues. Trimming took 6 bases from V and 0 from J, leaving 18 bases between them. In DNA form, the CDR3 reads TGTGCCAGCAGGACAGGAGGGGGCCGTAGCTCCTACGAGCAGTACTTC. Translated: CASRTGGGRSSYEQYF. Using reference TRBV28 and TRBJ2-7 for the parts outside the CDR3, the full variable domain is DVKVTQSSRYLVKRTGEKVFLECVQDMDHENMFWYRQDPGLGLRLIYFSYDVKMKEKGDIPEGYSVSREKKERFSLILESASTNQTSMYLCASRTGGGRSSYEQYFGPGTRLTVT.

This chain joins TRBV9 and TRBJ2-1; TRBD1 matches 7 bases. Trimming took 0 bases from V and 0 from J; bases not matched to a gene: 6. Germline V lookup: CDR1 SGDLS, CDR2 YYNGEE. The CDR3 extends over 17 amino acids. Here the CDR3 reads CASSVGGQASSYNEQFF. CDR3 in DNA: TGTGCCAGCAGCGTAGGAGGACAGGCGAGCTCCTACAATGAGCAGTTCTTC.

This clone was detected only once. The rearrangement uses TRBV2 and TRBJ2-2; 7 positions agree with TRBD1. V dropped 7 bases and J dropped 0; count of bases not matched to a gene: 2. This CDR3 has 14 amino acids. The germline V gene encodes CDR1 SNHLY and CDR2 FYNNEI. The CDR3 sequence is CASKGTANTGELFF. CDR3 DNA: TGTGCCAGCAAGGGGACAGCGAACACCGGGGAGCTGTTTTTT.

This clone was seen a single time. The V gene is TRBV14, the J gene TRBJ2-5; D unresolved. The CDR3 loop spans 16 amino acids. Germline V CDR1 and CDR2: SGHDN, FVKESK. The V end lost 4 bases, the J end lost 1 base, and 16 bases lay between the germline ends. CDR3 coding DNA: TGTGCCAGCAGCCGCCTAGGGCCGTCAGCCCAAGAGACCCAGTACTTC. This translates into CASSRLGPSAQETQYF.

CDR3 in DNA: TGTGCCAGCCGACGCGGGCAGTTCCTAACCGGGGAGCTGTTTTTT. Protein product: CASRRGQFLTGELFF. The chain links TRBV6-6 to TRBJ2-2, with D tentatively TRBD2 (5 bases). The CDR3 consists of 15 residues. V lost 8 bases and J lost 5, with 18 bases in between. Per germline, CDR1 MNHNY and CDR2 SVGAGI (reference sequence).